The rows below give T cell receptor beta chains drawn from one sample of a study of T-cell reconstitution after alpha-beta-depleted transplantation in children. MiXCR, applied by TCRdb to the PCR reads, yields one record per CDR3 protein. The top ten hold 5.5% to 7% of the sample, which has over 70,000 distinct CDR3 sequences, roughly 8.3% seen once. This specimen consisted of PBMCs from the stem cell graft donor, obtained from the stem cell graft. These receptors all stem from a human donor who donated a stem cell graft to a child with congenital amegakaryocytic thrombocytopenia. The CDR3 runs from the conserved cysteine through the conserved F or W. The D gene is left open where the match is weak. Some rows have no size entry. The others give once, few or many, or a class for an expanded clone.

cdr3_nt	cdr3_aa	clone_size	d_call	v_call	j_call
TGTGCCAGCAGCAGCACAGAAGGCTATGGCTACACCTTC	CASSSTEGYGYTF	NA	NA	TRBV7-2	TRBJ1-2
TGCGCCAGCAGCCAGGGGGAAAACTGGGAATACAATGAGCAGTTCTTC	CASSQGENWEYNEQFF	many	TRBD1	TRBV5-1	TRBJ2-1
TGTGCCACCAAAGGACAGGGTCCTCTCAACTATAATTCACCCCTCCACTTT	CATKGQGPLNYNSPLHF	many	TRBD1	TRBV24-1	TRBJ1-6
TGTGCCAGCGACAGGCTTAGCAATCAGCCCCAGCATTTT	CASDRLSNQPQHF	many	NA	TRBV28	TRBJ1-5
TGTGCCATCAGTGAGTCAAGGGGGACTAGCGGATACAATGAGCAGTTCTTC	CAISESRGTSGYNEQFF	many	TRBD2	TRBV10-3	TRBJ2-1
TGTGCCACCAGCTTGCCGGGACAGTTATACGAGCAGTACTTC	CATSLPGQLYEQYF	many	TRBD1	TRBV15	TRBJ2-7
TGTGCCAGCAGCTTAGGAGAGACTGGAAACACCATATATTTT	CASSLGETGNTIYF	NA	NA	TRBV11-3	TRBJ1-3
TGTGCCAGCAGCGGGTTTAATCAGCCCCAGCATTTT	CASSGFNQPQHF	many	NA	TRBV7-2	TRBJ1-5
TGCGCCAGCAGCTCAGGGTCCAGGGACAGGGTTTCGGGGCAGTATTTT	CASSSGSRDRVSGQYF	many	TRBD1	TRBV5-1	TRBJ2-3
TGTGCCACCAGTGAGGGACTAGCGGGGGGAAGCTCCTACAATGAGCAGTTCTTC	CATSEGLAGGSSYNEQFF	many	TRBD2	TRBV24-1	TRBJ2-1
TGTGCCAGCAGCCCTGAAAGTTCACCCCTCCACTTT	CASSPESSPLHF	once	NA	TRBV28	TRBJ1-6
TGCAGTGCTGGATATAGAACGGAAGAGACCCAGTACTTC	CSAGYRTEETQYF	many	NA	TRBV20-1	TRBJ2-5
TGTGCCAGCCTAGGGCGGGACAATGAGCAGTTCTTC	CASLGRDNEQFF	many	NA	TRBV7-9	TRBJ2-1
TGTGCCAGCAGCACCCCCCTCTGTGGGACTGAAGCTTTCTTT	CASSTPLCGTEAFF	many	NA	TRBV21-1	TRBJ1-1
TGTGCCAGCAGCCAACTGGTGTTCACCGGGGAGCTGTTTTTT	CASSQLVFTGELFF	many	NA	TRBV3-1	TRBJ2-2
TGTGCCAGCAGCAATGACAGGGGGCTTTATGGCTACACCTTC	CASSNDRGLYGYTF	few	TRBD1	TRBV7-9	TRBJ1-2
TGCGCCAGCAGCTTGGCGGGGACAGGGGCCGGGGATGAGCAGTTCTTC	CASSLAGTGAGDEQFF	few	TRBD1	TRBV5-1	TRBJ2-1
TGTGCCAGCAGCTTAGACAGGGTCGGTGAAAAACTGTTTTTT	CASSLDRVGEKLFF	many	NA	TRBV11-2	TRBJ1-4
TGCAGTGCTAGAGATTCCGGGCTAGCGGGAGGGCCCGGGACAGATACGCAGTATTTT	CSARDSGLAGGPGTDTQYF	many	TRBD2	TRBV20-1	TRBJ2-3
TGTGCCACCAGCAACAGGGCCGGGGAGCTGTTTTTT	CATSNRAGELFF	few	NA	TRBV15	TRBJ2-2
TGTGCCAGCAGCTGGGGACCGGCGGGCTCCGAGCAGTACTTC	CASSWGPAGSEQYF	many	NA	TRBV11-3	TRBJ2-7
TGTGCCAGCAGCTCGGGGATTCTTTCTGAAGCTTTCTTT	CASSSGILSEAFF	many	NA	TRBV7-2	TRBJ1-1
TGCGCCAGCAGCTTACTGGCAGGGGAATTCGACGAGCAGTACTTC	CASSLLAGEFDEQYF	NA	NA	TRBV4-3	TRBJ2-7
TGTGCCAGCAGTTACGGGGGGCGCTTCTACGAGCAGTACTTC	CASSYGGRFYEQYF	many	NA	TRBV6-5	TRBJ2-7
TGCGCCAGCAGCTTTGGCAAGAACACCGGGGAGCTGTTTTTT	CASSFGKNTGELFF	NA	NA	TRBV5-1	TRBJ2-2
TGCGCCAGCAGCAGCGGTTTAGCGGACCCGATCGGTACGCTGTTTTTT	CASSSGLADPIGTLFF	many	NA	TRBV5-1	TRBJ2-2
TGTGCCAGCAGTTTAAGGCGCCTCGAACAGTTCTTC	CASSLRRLEQFF	many	NA	TRBV28	TRBJ2-1
TGTGCCAGCAGTTACTCGGGCGGTGTGGCAGATACGCAGTATTTT	CASSYSGGVADTQYF	many	NA	TRBV6-5	TRBJ2-3
TGTGCCAGTAGTCCAGGGGGACAGGGAGGGAATGAGCAGTTCTTC	CASSPGGQGGNEQFF	many	TRBD1	TRBV19	TRBJ2-1
TGTGCCAGCAGTTATCCCCGACGTAAGGGGAGTTACGAGCAGTACTTC	CASSYPRRKGSYEQYF	many	NA	TRBV28	TRBJ2-7
TGTGCCAGCAGCCGGGACGACGAGCAGTACTTC	CASSRDDEQYF	many	NA	TRBV5-5	TRBJ2-7
TGTGCCAGCAGTTTCGCTCCACACGATCTACCTGGACAGGGGTCGTATTTT	CASSFAPHDLPGQGSYF	NA	TRBD1	TRBV28	TRBJ2-3
TGTGCCAGCAGTCCCCGGGACAGGTACGAGCAGTACTTC	CASSPRDRYEQYF	many	TRBD1	TRBV28	TRBJ2-7
TGCGCCAGCAGCCACGGACAGGGTTTGACAGATACGCAGTATTTT	CASSHGQGLTDTQYF	many	TRBD1	TRBV4-3	TRBJ2-3
TGTGCCATCAGTGACTCCGGGACAATTACCTCCGGAAACACCATATATTTT	CAISDSGTITSGNTIYF	few	NA	TRBV10-3	TRBJ1-3
TGCAGCGTTGAATGGGGCAGGAGGTACCAAGAGACCCAGTACTTC	CSVEWGRRYQETQYF	many	NA	TRBV29-1	TRBJ2-5
TGCTGGGCCCCGACGGCGCTAGCGGGTCCGAGCTCCTACAATGAGCAGTTCTTC	CWAPTALAGPSSYNEQFF	NA	TRBD2	TRBV20-1	TRBJ2-1
TGTGCCATCACCCCTGGACAGGGGTTGGGCGAGACCCAGTACTTC	CAITPGQGLGETQYF	many	TRBD1	TRBV10-3	TRBJ2-5
TGCAGTGCGAGGGCAGACAACAATGAGCAGTTCTTC	CSARADNNEQFF	many	NA	TRBV20-1	TRBJ2-1
TGCAGTGCTTACCCGGCACTAGCGGGCCTCTCCTACGAGCAGTACTTC	CSAYPALAGLSYEQYF	many	TRBD2	TRBV20-1	TRBJ2-7